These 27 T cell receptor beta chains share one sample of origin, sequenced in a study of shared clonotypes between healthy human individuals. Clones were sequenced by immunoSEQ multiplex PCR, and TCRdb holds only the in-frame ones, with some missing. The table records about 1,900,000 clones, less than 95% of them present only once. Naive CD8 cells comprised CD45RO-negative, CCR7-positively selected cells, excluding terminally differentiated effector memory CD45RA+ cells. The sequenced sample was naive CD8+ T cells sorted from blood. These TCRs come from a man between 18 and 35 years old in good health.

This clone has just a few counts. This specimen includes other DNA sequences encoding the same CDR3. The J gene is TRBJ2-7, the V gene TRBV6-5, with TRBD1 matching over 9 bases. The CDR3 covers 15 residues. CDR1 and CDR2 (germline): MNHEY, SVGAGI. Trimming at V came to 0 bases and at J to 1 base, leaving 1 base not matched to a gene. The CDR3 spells CASSYSTGGSYEQYF. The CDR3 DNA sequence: TGTGCCAGCAGTTACTCGACAGGGGGGTCCTACGAGCAGTACTTC.

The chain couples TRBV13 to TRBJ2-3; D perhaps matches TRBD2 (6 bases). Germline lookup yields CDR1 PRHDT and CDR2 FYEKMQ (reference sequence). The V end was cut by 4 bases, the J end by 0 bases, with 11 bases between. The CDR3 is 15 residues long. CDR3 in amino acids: CASSWGGPSTDTQYF. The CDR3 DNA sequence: TGTGCCAGCAGCTGGGGAGGACCTAGCACAGATACGCAGTATTTT.

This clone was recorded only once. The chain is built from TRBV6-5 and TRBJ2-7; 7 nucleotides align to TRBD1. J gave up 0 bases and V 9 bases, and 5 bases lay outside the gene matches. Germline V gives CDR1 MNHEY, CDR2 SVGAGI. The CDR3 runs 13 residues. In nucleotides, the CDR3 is TGTGCCAGTGGAGACAGGGACTCCTACGAGCAGTACTTC. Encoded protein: CASGDRDSYEQYF.

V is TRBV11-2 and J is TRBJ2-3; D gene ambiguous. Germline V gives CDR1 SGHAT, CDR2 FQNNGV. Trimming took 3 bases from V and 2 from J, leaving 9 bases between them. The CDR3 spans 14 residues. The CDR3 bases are TGTGCCAGCAGCTTCAGGCCAAACACAGATACGCAGTATTTT. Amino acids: CASSFRPNTDTQYF. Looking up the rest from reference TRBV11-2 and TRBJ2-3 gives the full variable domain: EAGVAQSPRYKIIEKRQSVAFWCNPISGHATLYWYQQILGQGPKLLIQFQNNGVVDDSQLPKDRFSAERLKGVDSTLKIQPAKLEDSAVYLCASSFRPNTDTQYFGPGTRLTVL.

CDR3 region: CASSLRQGEGGYEQYF. DNA for the CDR3: TGTGCCAGCAGCTTACGACAGGGTGAGGGGGGCTACGAGCAGTACTTC. The chain employs TRBV7-6 and TRBJ2-7; D is possibly TRBD1 (7 bases). Deletions cut 2 bases from V and 3 bases from J, with 17 bases between. Germline CDR1 and CDR2: SGHVS and FNYEAQ. The CDR3 consists of 16 residues.

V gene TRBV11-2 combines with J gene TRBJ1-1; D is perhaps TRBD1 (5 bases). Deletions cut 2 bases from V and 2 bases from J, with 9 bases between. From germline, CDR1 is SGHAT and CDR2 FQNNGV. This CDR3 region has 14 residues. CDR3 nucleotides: TGTGCCAGCAGCTTACTTGGGGGAAACACTGAAGCTTTCTTT. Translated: CASSLLGGNTEAFF.

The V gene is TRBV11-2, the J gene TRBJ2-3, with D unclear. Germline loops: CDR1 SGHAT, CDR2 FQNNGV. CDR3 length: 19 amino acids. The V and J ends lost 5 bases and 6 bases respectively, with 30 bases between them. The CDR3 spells CASSPRSPSDRSLTDTQYF. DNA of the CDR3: TGTGCCAGCAGCCCCCGAAGCCCGTCAGATCGATCCCTAACGGATACGCAGTATTTT.

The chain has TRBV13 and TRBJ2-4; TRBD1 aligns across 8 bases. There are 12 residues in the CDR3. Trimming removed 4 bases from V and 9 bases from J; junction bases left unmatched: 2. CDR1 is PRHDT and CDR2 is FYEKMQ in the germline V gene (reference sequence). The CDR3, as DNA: TGTGCCAGCAGCTCCGACAGGGGCATTCAGTACTTC. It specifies CASSSDRGIQYF.

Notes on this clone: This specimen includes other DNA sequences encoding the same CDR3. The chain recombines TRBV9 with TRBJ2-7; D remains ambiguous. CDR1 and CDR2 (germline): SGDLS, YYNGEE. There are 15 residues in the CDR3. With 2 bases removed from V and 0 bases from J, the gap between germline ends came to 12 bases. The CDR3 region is CASSVGYGNSYEQYF. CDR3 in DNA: TGTGCCAGCAGCGTCGGGTACGGAAACTCCTACGAGCAGTACTTC.

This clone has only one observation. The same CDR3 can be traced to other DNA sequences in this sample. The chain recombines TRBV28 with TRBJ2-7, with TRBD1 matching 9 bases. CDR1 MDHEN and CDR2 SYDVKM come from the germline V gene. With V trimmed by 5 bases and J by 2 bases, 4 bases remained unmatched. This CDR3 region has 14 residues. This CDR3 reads CASSPGQGPYEQYF. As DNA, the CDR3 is TGTGCCAGCAGTCCCGGACAGGGGCCCTACGAGCAGTACTTC.

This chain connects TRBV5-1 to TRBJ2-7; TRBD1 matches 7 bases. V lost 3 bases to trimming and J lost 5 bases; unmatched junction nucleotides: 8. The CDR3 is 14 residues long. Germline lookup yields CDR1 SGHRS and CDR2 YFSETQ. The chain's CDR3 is CASSSTGADDEQYF. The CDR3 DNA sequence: TGCGCCAGCAGCTCCACAGGGGCGGACGACGAGCAGTACTTC.

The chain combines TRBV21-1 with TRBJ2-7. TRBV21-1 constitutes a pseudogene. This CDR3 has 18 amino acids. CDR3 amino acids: CASSARTVCIGERNEQYF. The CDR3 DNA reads TGTGCCAGCAGCGCTCGGACGGTTTGCATTGGTGAAAGGAACGAGCAGTACTTC.

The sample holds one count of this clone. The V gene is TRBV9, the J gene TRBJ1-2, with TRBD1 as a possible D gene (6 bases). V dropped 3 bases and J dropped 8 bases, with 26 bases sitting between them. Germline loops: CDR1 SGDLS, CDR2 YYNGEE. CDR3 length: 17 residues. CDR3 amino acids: CASSAYKTGLAGEGYTF. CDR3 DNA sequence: TGTGCCAGCAGCGCTTATAAGACAGGCCTTGCGGGTGAGGGCTACACCTTC.

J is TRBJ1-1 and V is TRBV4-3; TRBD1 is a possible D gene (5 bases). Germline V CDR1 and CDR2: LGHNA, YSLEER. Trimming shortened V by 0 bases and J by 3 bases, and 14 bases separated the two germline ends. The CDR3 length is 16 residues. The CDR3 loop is CASSQDRGGRYTEAFF. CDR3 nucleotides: TGCGCCAGCAGCCAAGATCGGGGGGGACGGTACACTGAAGCTTTCTTT.

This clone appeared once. The CDR3 DNA is TGTGCCAGCAGCTTAGATAGCGGGGGCTATGGCTACACCTTC. It specifies CASSLDSGGYGYTF. This rearrangement joins TRBV7-2 to TRBJ1-2; perhaps TRBD1 as D (5 bases). Germline assignment: CDR1 SGHTA and CDR2 FQGNSA. Trimming left V 1 base short and J 4 bases short, with 10 bases between. CDR3 length equals 14 residues.

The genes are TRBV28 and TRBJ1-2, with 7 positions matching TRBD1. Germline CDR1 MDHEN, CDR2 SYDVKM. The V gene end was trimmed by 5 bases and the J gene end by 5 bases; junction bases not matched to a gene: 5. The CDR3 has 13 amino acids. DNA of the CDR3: TGTGCCAGCAGTCGACAGGGATGGTATGGCTACACCTTC. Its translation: CASSRQGWYGYTF.

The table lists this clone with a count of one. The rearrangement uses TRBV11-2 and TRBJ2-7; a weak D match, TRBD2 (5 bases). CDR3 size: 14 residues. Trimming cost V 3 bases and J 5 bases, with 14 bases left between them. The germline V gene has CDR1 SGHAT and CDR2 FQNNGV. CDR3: CASSFDAGWDEQYF. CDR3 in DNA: TGTGCCAGCAGCTTCGACGCGGGCTGGGACGAGCAGTACTTC.

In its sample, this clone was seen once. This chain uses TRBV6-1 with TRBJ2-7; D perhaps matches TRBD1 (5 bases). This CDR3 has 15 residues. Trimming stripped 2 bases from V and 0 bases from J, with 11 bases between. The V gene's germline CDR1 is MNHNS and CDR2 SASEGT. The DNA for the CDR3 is TGTGCCAGCAGTGAAACGCTTGACAGCTCCTACGAGCAGTACTTC. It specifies CASSETLDSSYEQYF.

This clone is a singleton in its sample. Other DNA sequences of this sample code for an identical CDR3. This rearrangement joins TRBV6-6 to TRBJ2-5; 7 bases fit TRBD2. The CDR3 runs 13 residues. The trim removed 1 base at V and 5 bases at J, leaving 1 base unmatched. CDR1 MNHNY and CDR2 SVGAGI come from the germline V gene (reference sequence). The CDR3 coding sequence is TGTGCCAGCAGTTACTGGGGGGGTGAGACCCAGTACTTC. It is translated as CASSYWGGETQYF.

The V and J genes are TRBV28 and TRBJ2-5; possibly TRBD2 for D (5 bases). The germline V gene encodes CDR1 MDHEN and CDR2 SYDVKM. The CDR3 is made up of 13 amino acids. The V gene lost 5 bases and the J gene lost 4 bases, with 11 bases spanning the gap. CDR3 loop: CASSPRGRETQYF. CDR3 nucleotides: TGTGCCAGCAGTCCCCGGGGAAGAGAGACCCAGTACTTC. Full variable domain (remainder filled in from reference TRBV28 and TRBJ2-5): DVKVTQSSRYLVKRTGEKVFLECVQDMDHENMFWYRQDPGLGLRLIYFSYDVKMKEKGDIPEGYSVSREKKERFSLILESASTNQTSMYLCASSPRGRETQYFGPGTRLLVL.

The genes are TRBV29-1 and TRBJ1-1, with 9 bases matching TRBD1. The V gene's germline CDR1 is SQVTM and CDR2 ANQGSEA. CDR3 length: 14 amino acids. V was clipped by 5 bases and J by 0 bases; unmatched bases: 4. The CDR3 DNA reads TGCAGCGTTTCCGGGACAGGGCTGAACACTGAAGCTTTCTTT. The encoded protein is CSVSGTGLNTEAFF.

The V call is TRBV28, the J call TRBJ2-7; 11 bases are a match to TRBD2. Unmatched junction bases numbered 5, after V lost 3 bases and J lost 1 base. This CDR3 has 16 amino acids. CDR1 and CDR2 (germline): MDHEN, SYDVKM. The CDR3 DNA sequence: TGTGCCAGCAGTTTTACGTCTAGCGGGGGGTCCTACGAGCAGTACTTC. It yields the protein CASSFTSSGGSYEQYF. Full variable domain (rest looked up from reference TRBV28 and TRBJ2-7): DVKVTQSSRYLVKRTGEKVFLECVQDMDHENMFWYRQDPGLGLRLIYFSYDVKMKEKGDIPEGYSVSREKKERFSLILESASTNQTSMYLCASSFTSSGGSYEQYFGPGTRLTVT.

The CDR3 here is CASSSGGDGELFF. DNA for the CDR3: TGTGCCAGCAGCTCCGGCGGGGACGGGGAGCTGTTTTTT. The genes are TRBV5-6 and TRBJ2-2; tentative D call: TRBD2 (6 bases). This CDR3 is built from 13 residues. Trimming stripped 3 bases from V and 7 bases from J, with 10 bases between. Germline-derived CDR1 and CDR2 are SGHDT and YYEEEE.

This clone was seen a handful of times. The CDR3 sequence: CASSLGEGYQLFF. Written as DNA, the CDR3 is TGTGCCAGCAGCTTGGGCGAGGGATATCAGCTGTTTTTT. The chain combines TRBV5-4 with TRBJ2-2; D is perhaps TRBD2 (5 bases). Trimming pared 0 bases from V and 12 bases from J, leaving 12 bases between. CDR3 length: 13 residues. CDR1 is SGHNT, CDR2 YYREEE, per germline (reference sequence).

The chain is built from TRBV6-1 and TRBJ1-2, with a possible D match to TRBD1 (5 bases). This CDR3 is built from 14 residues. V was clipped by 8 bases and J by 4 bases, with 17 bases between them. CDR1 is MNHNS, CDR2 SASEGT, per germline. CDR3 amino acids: CASAPPGGVYGYTF. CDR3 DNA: TGTGCCAGCGCTCCTCCTGGAGGGGTCTATGGCTACACCTTC.

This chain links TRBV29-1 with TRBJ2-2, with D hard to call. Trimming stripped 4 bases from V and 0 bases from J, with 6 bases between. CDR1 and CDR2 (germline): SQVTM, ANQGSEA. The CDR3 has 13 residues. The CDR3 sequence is CSVAVANTGELFF. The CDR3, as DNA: TGCAGCGTTGCGGTCGCGAACACCGGGGAGCTGTTTTTT.

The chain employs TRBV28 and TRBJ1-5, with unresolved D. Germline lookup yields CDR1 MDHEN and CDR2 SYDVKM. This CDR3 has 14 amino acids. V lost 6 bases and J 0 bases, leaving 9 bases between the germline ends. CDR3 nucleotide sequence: TGTGCCAGCAGCGACCTAAATAGCAATCAGCCCCAGCATTTT. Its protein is CASSDLNSNQPQHF. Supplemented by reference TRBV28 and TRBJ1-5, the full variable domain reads DVKVTQSSRYLVKRTGEKVFLECVQDMDHENMFWYRQDPGLGLRLIYFSYDVKMKEKGDIPEGYSVSREKKERFSLILESASTNQTSMYLCASSDLNSNQPQHFGDGTRLSIL.